This is a list of T cell receptor beta chains from one sample in a study of cytomegalovirus exposure and HLA in healthy donors. The assay was immunoSEQ multiplex PCR, and TCRdb's table has in-frame clones only and misses some. Of about 69,000 clones in the sample, 65% to 70% were seen once. Material for sequencing was PBMCs. The receptors come from a woman in her 30s in good health and CMV-seronegative. The CDR3 runs from the conserved cysteine through the conserved F or W. The D gene is left open where the match is weak. For some rows the clone size is stated as once, few or many, or as a class when expanded; others skip it.

v_gene,j_gene,abundance,d_gene,CDR3nt,CDR3aa
TRBV6-1,TRBJ1-2,-,-,TGTGCCAGCAGGCTGGTAGATTATGGCTACACCTTC,CASRLVDYGYTF
TRBV9,TRBJ2-3,-,TRBD1,TGTGCCAGCAGCGTAGCTGGGACAGGGTCAGGGGATACGCAGTATTTT,CASSVAGTGSGDTQYF
TRBV5-1,TRBJ1-4,-,-,TGCGCCAGCAGCTTGAGCGGGGGGGCGCTTACTAATGAAAAACTGTTTTTT,CASSLSGGALTNEKLFF
TRBV7-8,TRBJ1-5,once,-,TGTGCCAGCAGCATCGGGACAACGGTTCAGCCCCAGCATTTT,CASSIGTTVQPQHF
TRBV29-1,TRBJ1-6,-,-,TGCAGCGTCCGGAGCTCCTATAATTCACCCCTCCACTTT,CSVRSSYNSPLHF
TRBV7-7,TRBJ2-6,-,TRBD1,TGTGCCAGCAGCTTAAACACCGGGACAGGGTCCGGGGCCAACGTCCTGACTTTC,CASSLNTGTGSGANVLTF
TRBV27,TRBJ2-7,-,TRBD1,TGTGCCAGCAGGACGGACAGGGTGAACTACGAGCAGTACTTC,CASRTDRVNYEQYF
TRBV10-2,TRBJ2-7,few,TRBD1,TGCGCCAGCATCGGGACAGAAATCTACGGGGAGCAGTACTTC,CASIGTEIYGEQYF
TRBV2,TRBJ1-4,-,-,TGTGCCAGCAGTGAGCGTCTCCCAACTAATGAAAAACTGTTTTTT,CASSERLPTNEKLFF
TRBV4-3,TRBJ2-3,few,TRBD2,TGCGCCAGCAGCCCCCTCGCGGGGGGCGTGGATACGCAGTATTTT,CASSPLAGGVDTQYF
TRBV4-1,TRBJ2-7,-,-,TGCGCCAGCAGCCCCGATCCCGGGGGAACTACCTACGAGCAGTACTTC,CASSPDPGGTTYEQYF
TRBV7-2,TRBJ1-1,-,TRBD1,TGTGCCAGCAGCCCCCCGGGGACAGTGAACACTGAAGCTTTCTTT,CASSPPGTVNTEAFF
TRBV28,TRBJ1-2,-,TRBD1,TGTGCCAGCAGTCCCGGGACAGGGGGCGGCGGCTACACCTTC,CASSPGTGGGGYTF
TRBV7-9,TRBJ1-2,-,-,TGTGCCAGCAGCTTAGGTGCAGGGAATGGCTACACCTTC,CASSLGAGNGYTF
TRBV6-1,TRBJ2-5,once,-,TGTGCCAGCAGTGGGTTCTCGTCATTCTCCTGGACAGGGCGGGAGGAGACCCAGTACTTC,CASSGFSSFSWTGREETQYF
TRBV10-1,TRBJ2-3,-,-,TGCGCCAGCGGCTACAGGGGAGCCCGGGGAGGTACGCAGTATTTT,CASGYRGARGGTQYF
TRBV10-3,TRBJ2-7,-,-,TGTGCCATCAGTGGGGGAGAACTAAACGCCTACGAGCAGTACTTC,CAISGGELNAYEQYF
TRBV15,TRBJ1-2,medium-sized,-,TGTGCCACCAGCAGAGATCGAGGGAGTAGGTACTATGGCTACACCTTC,CATSRDRGSRYYGYTF
TRBV28,TRBJ2-7,few,TRBD2,TGTGCCAGCAGTCCAGCTAGCGGGGCCTACTACGAGCAGTACTTC,CASSPASGAYYEQYF
TRBV15,TRBJ1-4,-,-,TGTGCCACAGCGGGGAGGACTAATGAAAAACTGTTTTTT,CATAGRTNEKLFF
TRBV15,TRBJ2-7,-,-,TGTGCCACCAGCAGAGATCTAGGGGCTGGGTACGAGCAGTACTTC,CATSRDLGAGYEQYF
TRBV7-9,TRBJ2-1,-,TRBD2,TGTGCCAGTTTACTAGCGTATGAGCAGTTCTTC,CASLLAYEQFF
TRBV11-3,TRBJ2-7,-,-,TGTGCCAGCAGCCCCCAGCCCGACAACGAGCAGTACTTC,CASSPQPDNEQYF
TRBV7-2,TRBJ2-7,-,-,TGTGCCAGCAGCCACGGAGGGACAGAGTCCTACGAGCAGTACTTC,CASSHGGTESYEQYF
TRBV5-1,TRBJ2-3,-,TRBD2,TGCGCCAGCAGCTTTAGCGGGGGGGGAGATACGCAGTATTTT,CASSFSGGGDTQYF
TRBV6-5,TRBJ1-5,-,-,TGTGCCAGCAGTGGGGAGGGGGGTAGCAATCAGCCCCAGCATTTT,CASSGEGGSNQPQHF
TRBV2,TRBJ2-4,once,-,TGTGCCAGCAGACTGACGGCGGGGAGTGACATTCAGTACTTC,CASRLTAGSDIQYF
TRBV2,TRBJ1-5,-,-,TGTGCCAGCTCCGGAGAGCGGGAACAGCCCCAGCATTTT,CASSGEREQPQHF
TRBV19,TRBJ2-1,-,-,TGTGCCACCGGTTCCGGGACTTCTTACAATGAGCAGTTCTTC,CATGSGTSYNEQFF
TRBV2,TRBJ2-5,-,TRBD2,TGTGCCAGCAGTGAAAATCGCGTCATTGGCGGGGGTGCCGTGGAGACCCAGTACTTC,CASSENRVIGGGAVETQYF
TRBV29-1,TRBJ1-2,few,-,TGCAGCGTTGAAGGGCCGCGGGGGAACGGCTACACCTTC,CSVEGPRGNGYTF
TRBV7-6,TRBJ2-3,-,-,TGTGCCAGCAGCTTACAAGGACACTCCTTCACAGATACGCAGTATTTT,CASSLQGHSFTDTQYF
TRBV19,TRBJ2-2,-,TRBD1,TGTGCCAGTAGTACCGGGACAGGGCTGGGGTCCGGGGAGCTGTTTTTT,CASSTGTGLGSGELFF
TRBV28,TRBJ1-1,few,-,TGTGCCAGCAGTTTAAGGACAGAGATGAACAGTGAAGGTTTCTTT,CASSLRTEMNSEGFF
TRBV2,TRBJ2-7,-,-,TGTGCCAGCAGTGACGATAGACAGGCCATCTCCTACGAGCAGTACTTC,CASSDDRQAISYEQYF
TRBV14,TRBJ2-7,few,TRBD1,TGTGCCAGCAGCTATCAAGGGAGGATAGTAGGGACAGGGAACTACGAGCAGTACTTC,CASSYQGRIVGTGNYEQYF
TRBV5-4,TRBJ2-1,-,-,TGTGCCAGCAGCTTGGCCTCGGGAAGCTACAATGAGCAGTTCTTC,CASSLASGSYNEQFF
TRBV6-5,TRBJ2-7,-,TRBD1,TGTGCCAGCAGTACCCGGGACAGCAGCTCCTACGAGCAGTACTTC,CASSTRDSSSYEQYF
TRBV10-3,TRBJ1-5,-,TRBD1,TGTGCCATCAGTGAGTCACCGGGACAGAGCAATCAGCCCCAGCATTTT,CAISESPGQSNQPQHF
TRBV18,TRBJ1-2,once,TRBD1,TGTGCCAGCTCACCACAGGGGGCCTCGGATGGCTACACCTTC,CASSPQGASDGYTF